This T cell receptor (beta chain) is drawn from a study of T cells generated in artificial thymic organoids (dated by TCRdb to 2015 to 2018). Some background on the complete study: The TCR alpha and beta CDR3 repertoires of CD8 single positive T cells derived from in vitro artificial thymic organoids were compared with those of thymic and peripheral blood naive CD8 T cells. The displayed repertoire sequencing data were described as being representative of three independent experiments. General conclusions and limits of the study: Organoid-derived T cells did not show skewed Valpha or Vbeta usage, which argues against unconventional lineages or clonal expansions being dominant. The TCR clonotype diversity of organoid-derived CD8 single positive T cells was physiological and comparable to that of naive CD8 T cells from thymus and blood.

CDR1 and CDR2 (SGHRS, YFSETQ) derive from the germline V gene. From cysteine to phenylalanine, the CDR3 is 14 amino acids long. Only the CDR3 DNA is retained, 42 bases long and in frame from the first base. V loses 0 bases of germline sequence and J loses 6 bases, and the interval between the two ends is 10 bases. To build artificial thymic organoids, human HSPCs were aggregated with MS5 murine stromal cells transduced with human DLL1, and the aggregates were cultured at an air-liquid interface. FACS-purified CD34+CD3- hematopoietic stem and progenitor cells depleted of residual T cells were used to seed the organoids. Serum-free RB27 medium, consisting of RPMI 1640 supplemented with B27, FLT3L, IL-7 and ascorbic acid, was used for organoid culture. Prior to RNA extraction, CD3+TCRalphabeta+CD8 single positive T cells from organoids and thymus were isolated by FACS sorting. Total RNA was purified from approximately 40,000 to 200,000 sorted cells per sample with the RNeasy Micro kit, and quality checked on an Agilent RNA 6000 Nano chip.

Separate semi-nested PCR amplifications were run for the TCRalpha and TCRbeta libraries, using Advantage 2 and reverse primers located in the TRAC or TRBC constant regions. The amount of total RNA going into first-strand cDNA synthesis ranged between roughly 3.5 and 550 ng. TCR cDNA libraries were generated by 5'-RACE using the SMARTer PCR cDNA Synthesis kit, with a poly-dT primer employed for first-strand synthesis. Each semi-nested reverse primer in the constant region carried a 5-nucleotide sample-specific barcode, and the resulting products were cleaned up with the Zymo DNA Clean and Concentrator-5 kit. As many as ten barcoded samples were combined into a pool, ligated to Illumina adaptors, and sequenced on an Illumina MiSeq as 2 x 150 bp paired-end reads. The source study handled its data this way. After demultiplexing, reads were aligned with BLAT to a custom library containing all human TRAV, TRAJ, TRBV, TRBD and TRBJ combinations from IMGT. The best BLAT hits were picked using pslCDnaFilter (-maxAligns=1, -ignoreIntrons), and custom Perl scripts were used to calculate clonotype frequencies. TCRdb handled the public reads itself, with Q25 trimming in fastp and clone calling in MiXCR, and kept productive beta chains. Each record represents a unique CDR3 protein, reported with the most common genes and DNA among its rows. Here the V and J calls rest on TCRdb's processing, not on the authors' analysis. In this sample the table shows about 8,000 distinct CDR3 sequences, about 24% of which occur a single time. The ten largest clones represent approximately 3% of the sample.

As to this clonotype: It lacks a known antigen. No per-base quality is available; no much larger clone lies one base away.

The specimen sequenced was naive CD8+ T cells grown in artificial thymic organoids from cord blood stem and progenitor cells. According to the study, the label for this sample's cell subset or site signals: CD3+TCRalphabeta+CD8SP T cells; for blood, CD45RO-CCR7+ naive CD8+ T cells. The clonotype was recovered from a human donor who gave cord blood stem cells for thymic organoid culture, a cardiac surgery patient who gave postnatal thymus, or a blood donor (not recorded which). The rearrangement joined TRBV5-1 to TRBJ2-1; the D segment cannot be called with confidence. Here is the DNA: TGCGCCAGCAGCTTGGCCTTTTCGACCAATGAGCAGTTCTTC. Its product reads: CASSLAFSTNEQFF.